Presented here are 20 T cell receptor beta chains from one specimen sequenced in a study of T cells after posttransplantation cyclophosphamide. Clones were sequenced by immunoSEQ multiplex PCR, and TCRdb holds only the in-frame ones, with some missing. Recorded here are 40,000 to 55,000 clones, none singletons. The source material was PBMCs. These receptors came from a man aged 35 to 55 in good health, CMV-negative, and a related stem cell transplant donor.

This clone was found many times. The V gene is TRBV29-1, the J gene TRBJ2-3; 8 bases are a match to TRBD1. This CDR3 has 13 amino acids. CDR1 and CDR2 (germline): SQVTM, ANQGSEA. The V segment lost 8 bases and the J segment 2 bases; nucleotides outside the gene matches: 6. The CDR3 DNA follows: TGCAGCACCGGACAGGGTTCCACAGATACGCAGTATTTT. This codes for CSTGQGSTDTQYF.

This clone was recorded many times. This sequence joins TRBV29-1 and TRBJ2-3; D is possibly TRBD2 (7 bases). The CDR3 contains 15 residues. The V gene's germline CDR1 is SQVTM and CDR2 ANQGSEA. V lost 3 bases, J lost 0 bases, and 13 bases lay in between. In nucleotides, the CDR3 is TGCAGCGTTGAGGGGACGGGGGGCAGCACAGATACGCAGTATTTT. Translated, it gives CSVEGTGGSTDTQYF.

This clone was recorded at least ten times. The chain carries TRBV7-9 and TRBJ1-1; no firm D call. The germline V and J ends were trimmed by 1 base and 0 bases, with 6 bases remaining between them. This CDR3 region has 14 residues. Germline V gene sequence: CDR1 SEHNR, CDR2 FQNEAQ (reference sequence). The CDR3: CASSLVGVNTEAFF. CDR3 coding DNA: TGTGCCAGCAGCTTAGTAGGAGTGAACACTGAAGCTTTCTTT.

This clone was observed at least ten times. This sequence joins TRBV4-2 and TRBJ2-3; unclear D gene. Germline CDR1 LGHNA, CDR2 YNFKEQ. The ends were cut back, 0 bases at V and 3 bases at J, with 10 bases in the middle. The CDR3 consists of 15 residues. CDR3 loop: CASSQDLRLTDTQYF. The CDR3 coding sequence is TGTGCCAGCAGCCAAGATCTTAGACTGACAGATACGCAGTATTTT.

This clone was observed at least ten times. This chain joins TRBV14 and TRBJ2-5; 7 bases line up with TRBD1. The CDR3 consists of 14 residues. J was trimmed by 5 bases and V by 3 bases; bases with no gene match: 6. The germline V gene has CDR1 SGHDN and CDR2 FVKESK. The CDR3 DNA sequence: TGTGCCAGCAGCCAGTTGGACAGGAGGGAGACCCAGTACTTC. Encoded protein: CASSQLDRRETQYF.

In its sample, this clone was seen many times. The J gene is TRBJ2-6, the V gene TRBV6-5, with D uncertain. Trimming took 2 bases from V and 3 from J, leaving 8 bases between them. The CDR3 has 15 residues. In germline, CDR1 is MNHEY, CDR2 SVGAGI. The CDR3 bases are TGTGCCAGCAGTTACGAGATCGGTGGGGCCAACGTCCTGACTTTC. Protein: CASSYEIGGANVLTF.

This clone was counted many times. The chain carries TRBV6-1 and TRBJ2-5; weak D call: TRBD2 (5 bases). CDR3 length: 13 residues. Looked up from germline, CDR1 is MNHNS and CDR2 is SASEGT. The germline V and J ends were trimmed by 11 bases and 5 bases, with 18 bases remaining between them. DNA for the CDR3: TGTGCCTGTCAGGTCCGAGGGTCGGAGACCCAGTACTTC. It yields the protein CACQVRGSETQYF.

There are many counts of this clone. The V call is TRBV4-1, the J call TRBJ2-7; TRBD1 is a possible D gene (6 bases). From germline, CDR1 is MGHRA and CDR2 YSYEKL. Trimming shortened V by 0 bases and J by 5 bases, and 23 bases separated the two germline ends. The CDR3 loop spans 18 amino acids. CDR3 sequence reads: CASSQDSSRHYRVDEQYF. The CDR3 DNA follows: TGCGCCAGCAGCCAAGATTCGAGTCGTCATTACAGGGTGGACGAGCAGTACTTC.

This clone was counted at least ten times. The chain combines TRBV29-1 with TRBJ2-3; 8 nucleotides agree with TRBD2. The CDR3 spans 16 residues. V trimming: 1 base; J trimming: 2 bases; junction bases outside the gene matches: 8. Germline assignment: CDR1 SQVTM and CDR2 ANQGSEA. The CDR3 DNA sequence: TGCAGCGTTGAAGCGGATTTAGCGGGAATCACAGATACGCAGTATTTT. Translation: CSVEADLAGITDTQYF.

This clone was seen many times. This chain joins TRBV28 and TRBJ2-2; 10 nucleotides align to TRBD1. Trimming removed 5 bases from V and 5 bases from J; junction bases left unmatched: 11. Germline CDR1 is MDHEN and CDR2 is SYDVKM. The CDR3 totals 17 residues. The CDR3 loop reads CASSPDRGRIGTGELFF. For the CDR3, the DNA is TGTGCCAGCAGTCCTGACAGGGGGCGAATCGGGACCGGGGAGCTGTTTTTT.

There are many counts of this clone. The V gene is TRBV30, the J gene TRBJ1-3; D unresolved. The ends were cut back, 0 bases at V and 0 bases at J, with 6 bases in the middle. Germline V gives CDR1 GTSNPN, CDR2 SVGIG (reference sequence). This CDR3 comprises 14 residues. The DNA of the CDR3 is TGTGCCTGGAGTGTCGCGTACTCTGGAAACACCATATATTTT. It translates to CAWSVAYSGNTIYF.

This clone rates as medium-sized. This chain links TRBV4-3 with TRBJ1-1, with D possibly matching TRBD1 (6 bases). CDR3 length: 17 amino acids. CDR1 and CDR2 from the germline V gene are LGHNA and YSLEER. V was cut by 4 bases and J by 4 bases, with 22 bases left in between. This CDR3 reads CASSPASSQTGLTEAFF. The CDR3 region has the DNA TGCGCCAGCAGCCCAGCAAGTAGCCAAACAGGGCTCACTGAAGCTTTCTTT.

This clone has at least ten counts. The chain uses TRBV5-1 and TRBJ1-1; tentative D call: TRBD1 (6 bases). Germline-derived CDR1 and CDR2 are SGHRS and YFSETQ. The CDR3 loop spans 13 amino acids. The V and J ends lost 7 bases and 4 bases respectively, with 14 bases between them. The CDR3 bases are TGCGCCAGCCAACAGGGTGGGAGCACTGAAGCTTTCTTT. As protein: CASQQGGSTEAFF.

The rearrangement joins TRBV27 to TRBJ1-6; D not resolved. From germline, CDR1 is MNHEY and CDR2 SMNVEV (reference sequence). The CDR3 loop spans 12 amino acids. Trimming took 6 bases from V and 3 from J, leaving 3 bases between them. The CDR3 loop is CASSRYNSPLHF. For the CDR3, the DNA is TGTGCCAGCAGCCGCTATAATTCACCCCTCCACTTT.

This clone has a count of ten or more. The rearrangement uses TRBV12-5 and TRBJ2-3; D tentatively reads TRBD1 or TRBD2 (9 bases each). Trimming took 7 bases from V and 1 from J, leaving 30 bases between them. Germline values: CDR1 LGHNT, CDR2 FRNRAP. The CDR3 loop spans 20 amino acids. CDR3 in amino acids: CASEPQGASSGERGTDTQYF. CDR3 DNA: TGTGCTAGTGAACCACAGGGGGCGTCTAGCGGGGAAAGAGGCACAGATACGCAGTATTTT.

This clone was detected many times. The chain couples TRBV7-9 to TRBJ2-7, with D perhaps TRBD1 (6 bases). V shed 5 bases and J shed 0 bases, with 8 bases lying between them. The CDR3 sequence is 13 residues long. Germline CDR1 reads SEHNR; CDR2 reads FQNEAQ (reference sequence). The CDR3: CASSRTASYEQYF. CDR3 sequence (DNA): TGTGCCAGCAGCCGGACAGCCTCCTACGAGCAGTACTTC.

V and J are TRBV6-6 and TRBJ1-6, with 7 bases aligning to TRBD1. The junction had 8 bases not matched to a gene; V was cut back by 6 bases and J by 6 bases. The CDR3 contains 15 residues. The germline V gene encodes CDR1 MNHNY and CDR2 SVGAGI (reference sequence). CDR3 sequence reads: CASRGRQGSNSPLHF. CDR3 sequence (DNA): TGTGCCAGCAGGGGACGACAGGGAAGTAATTCACCCCTCCACTTT.

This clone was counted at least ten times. The CDR3 DNA follows: TGCAGCGTTGAAGTTCTCGACAGGCCTTACGAGCAGTACTTC. It yields the protein CSVEVLDRPYEQYF. The gene calls are TRBV29-1 and TRBJ2-7; perhaps TRBD1 as D (6 bases). V lost 1 base and J lost 4, with 14 bases in between. The CDR3 has 14 amino acids. Germline CDR1 and CDR2: SQVTM and ANQGSEA.

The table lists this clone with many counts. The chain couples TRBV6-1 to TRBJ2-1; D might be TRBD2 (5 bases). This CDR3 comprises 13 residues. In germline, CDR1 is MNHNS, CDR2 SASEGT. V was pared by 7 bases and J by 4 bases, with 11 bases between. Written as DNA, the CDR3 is TGTGCCAGCACCCCAACGGGATACAATGAGCAGTTCTTC. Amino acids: CASTPTGYNEQFF.

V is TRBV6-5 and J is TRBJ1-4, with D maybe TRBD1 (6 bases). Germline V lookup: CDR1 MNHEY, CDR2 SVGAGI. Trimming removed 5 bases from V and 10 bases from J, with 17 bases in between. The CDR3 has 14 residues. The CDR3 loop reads CASSGRDTDGKLFF. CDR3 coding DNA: TGTGCCAGCAGTGGCCGGGACACGGACGGAAAACTGTTTTTT.